This T cell receptor beta chain was captured by sequencing in a study of CD8+ T cells in alopecia areata. Extracted from the samples, RNA was reverse transcribed into cDNA to serve as the sequencing template. The table came from immunoSEQ multiplex PCR; TCRdb's copy has only in-frame clones and leaves some out. The data hold 60,000 to 70,000 clones, with more than 40% observed a single time. The V gene lost 2 bases and the J gene lost 2 bases, with 13 bases spanning the gap. Per the germline V gene, CDR1 is PRHDT and CDR2 is FYEKMQ (reference sequence). The CDR3 is 15 amino acids. The sequence derives from a human donor with alopecia areata. The input for sequencing was CD8+ T cells sorted from blood, taken at week 0. V is TRBV13 and J is TRBJ2-7, with D maybe TRBD2 (6 bases). The CDR3, as DNA: TGTGCCAGCAGCTTATCGGATAGCGGTACCTACGAGCAGTACTTC. It codes for CASSLSDSGTYEQYF.